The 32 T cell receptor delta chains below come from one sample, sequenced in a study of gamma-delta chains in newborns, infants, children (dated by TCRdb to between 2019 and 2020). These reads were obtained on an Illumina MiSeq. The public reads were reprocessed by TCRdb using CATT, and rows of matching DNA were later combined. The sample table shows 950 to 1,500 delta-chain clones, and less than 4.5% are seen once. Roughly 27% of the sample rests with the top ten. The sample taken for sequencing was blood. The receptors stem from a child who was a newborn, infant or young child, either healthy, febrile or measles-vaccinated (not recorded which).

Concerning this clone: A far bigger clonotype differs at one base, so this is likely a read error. This chain's CDR3 is CACDTLTGGYDKSSWDTRQMFF. CDR3 sequence (DNA): TGTGCCTGTGACACTCTTACTGGGGGATACGACAAAAGCTCCTGGGACACCCGACAGATGTTTTTC. This chain connects TRDV2 to TRDJ3, with 13 bases fitting TRDD3. Germline V lookup: CDR1 GEAIGNYY, CDR2 EKD. Trimming cost V 1 base and J 0 bases; bases outside gene matches: 11. The CDR3 contains 22 residues.

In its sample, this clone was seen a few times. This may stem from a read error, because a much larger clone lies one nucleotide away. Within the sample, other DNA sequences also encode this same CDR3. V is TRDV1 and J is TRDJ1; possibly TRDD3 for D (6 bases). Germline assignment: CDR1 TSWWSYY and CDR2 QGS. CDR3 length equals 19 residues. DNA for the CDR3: TGTGCTCTTGGTGAGGACCTAAACGGGGGAATTCGGTACACCGACAAACTCATCTTT. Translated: CALGEDLNGGIRYTDKLIF.

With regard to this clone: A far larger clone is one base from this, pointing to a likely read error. The CDR3 is CACDSFLLGDKDTYKLIF. The CDR3, as DNA: TGTGCCTGTGACAGCTTCTTACTGGGGGATAAGGACACCTATAAACTCATCTTT. The chain uses TRDV2 and TRDJ1, with 11 nucleotides matching TRDD3. This CDR3 contains 18 residues. CDR1 is GEAIGNYY and CDR2 is EKD in the germline V gene.

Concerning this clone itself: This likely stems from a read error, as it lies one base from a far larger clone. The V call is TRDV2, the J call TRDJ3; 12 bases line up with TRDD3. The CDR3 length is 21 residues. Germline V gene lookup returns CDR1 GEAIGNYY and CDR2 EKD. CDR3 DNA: TGTGCCTGTGGCACCGGGTACTGGGGGATACCCTTCTCCTGGGACACCCGACAGATGTTTTTC. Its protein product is CACGTGYWGIPFSWDTRQMFF.

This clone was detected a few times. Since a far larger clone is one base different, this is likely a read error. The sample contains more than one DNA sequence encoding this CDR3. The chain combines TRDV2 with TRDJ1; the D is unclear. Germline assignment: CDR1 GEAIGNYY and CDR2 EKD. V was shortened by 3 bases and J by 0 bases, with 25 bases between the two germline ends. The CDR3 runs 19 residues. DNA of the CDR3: TGTGCCTGTGACGCCGCTCCCGTTGGGCGTGATAAGCACACCGATAAACTCATCTTT. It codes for CACDAAPVGRDKHTDKLIF.

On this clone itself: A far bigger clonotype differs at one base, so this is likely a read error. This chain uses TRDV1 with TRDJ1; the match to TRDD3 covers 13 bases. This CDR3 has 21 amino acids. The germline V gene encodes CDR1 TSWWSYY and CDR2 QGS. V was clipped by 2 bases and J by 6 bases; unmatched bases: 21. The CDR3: CALGEGDPTPVLGDTLHKLIF. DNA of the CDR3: TGTGCTCTTGGGGAAGGGGACCCTACCCCGGTACTGGGGGATACGCTTCATAAACTCATCTTT.

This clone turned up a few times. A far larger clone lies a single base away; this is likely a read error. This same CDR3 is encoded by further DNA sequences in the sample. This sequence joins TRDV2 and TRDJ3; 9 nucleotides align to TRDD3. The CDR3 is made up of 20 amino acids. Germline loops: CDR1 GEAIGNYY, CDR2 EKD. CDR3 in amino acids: CACDTVLWGISSWDTRQMFF. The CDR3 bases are TGTGCCTGTGACACCGTCCTTTGGGGGATAAGCTCCTGGGACACCCGACAGATGTTCTTC.

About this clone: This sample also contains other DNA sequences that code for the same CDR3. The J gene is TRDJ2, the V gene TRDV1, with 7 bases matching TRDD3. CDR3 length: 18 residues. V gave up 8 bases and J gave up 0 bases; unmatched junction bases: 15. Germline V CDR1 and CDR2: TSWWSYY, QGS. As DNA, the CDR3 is TGTGCTCTTAGAGCCACTGGGGCTAACGCAGCTTTGACAGCACAACTCTTCTTT. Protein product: CALRATGANAALTAQLFF.

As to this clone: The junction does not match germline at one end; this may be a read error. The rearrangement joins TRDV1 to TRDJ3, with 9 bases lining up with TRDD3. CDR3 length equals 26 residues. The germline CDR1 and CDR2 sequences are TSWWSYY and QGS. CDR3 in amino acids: CALGEFRFPPGGDTHLSSRDTRQMFF. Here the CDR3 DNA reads TGTGCTCTTGGGGAATTCCGTTTTCCCCCAGGGGGGGATACCCATTTAAGCTCCCGGGACACCCGACAGATGTTTTTC.

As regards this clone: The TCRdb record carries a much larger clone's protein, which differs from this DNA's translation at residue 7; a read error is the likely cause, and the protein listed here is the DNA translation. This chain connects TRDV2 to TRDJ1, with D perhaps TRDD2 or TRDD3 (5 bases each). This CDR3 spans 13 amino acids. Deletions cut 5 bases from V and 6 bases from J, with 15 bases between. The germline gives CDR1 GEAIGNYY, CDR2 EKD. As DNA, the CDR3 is TGTGCCTGTGCCTACTGGAGGATAAATAAACTCATCTTT. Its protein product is CACAYWRINKLIF.

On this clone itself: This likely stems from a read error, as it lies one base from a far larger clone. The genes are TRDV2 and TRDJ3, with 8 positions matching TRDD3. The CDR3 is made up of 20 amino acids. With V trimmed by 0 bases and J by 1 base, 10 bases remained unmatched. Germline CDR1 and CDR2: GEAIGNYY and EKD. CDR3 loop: CACDTGAGGNQSWDTRQMFF. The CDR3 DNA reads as TGTGCCTGTGACACCGGGGCTGGGGGAAACCAGTCCTGGGACACCCGACAGATGTTTTTC.

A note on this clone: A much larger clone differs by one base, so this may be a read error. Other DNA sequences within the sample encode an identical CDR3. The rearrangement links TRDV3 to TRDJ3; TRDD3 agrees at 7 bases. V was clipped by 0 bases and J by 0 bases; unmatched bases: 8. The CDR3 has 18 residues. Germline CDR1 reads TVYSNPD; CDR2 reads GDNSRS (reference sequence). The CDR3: CAFSTGDPNSWDTRQMFF. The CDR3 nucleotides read TGTGCCTTTAGCACTGGGGACCCTAACTCCTGGGACACCCGACAGATGTTTTTC.

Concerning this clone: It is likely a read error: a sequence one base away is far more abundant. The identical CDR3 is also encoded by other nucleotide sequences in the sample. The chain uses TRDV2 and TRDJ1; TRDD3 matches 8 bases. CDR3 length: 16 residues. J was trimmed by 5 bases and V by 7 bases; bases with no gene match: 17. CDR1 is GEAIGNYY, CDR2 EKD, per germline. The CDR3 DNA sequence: TGTGCCTGCGACCGCCGAGATACTGGGGATACTGATAAACTCATCTTT. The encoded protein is CACDRRDTGDTDKLIF.

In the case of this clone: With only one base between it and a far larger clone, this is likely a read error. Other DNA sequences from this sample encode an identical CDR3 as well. CDR3 sequence: CACDVFGGSPWDTRQMFF. CDR3 sequence (DNA): TGTGCCTGTGACGTCTTCGGGGGGTCTCCCTGGGACACCCGACAGATGTTTTTC. The chain uses TRDV2 and TRDJ3; maybe TRDD3 (5 bases). Germline lookup yields CDR1 GEAIGNYY and CDR2 EKD. The V and J ends lost 3 bases and 2 bases respectively, with 16 bases between them. The CDR3 length is 18 residues.

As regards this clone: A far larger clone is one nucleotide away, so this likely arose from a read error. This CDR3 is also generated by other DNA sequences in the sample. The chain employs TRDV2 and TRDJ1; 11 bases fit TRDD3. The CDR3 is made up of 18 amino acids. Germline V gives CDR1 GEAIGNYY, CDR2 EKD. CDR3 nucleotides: TGTGCCTGTGACAGCTTCTTACTGGGGGATAAGGACACCGATAAGCTCATCTTT. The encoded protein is CACDSFLLGDKDTDKLIF.

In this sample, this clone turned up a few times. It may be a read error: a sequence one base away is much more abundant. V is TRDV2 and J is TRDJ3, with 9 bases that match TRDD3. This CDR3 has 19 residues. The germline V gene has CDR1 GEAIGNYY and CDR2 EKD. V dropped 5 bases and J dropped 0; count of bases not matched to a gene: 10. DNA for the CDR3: TGTGCCTGTGGCAAAAAGTACTGGGGGAGCTCCTGGGACACCCGACAGATGTTTTTC. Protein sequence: CACGKKYWGSSWDTRQMFF.

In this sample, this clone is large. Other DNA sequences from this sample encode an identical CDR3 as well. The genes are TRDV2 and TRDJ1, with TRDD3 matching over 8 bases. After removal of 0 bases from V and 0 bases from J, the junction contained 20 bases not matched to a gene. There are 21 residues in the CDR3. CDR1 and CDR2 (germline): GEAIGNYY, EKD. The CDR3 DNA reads TGTGCCTGTGACACCGGTGCGTTCCCTTACTGGGGGGTAAGGTACACCGATAAACTCATCTTT. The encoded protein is CACDTGAFPYWGVRYTDKLIF.

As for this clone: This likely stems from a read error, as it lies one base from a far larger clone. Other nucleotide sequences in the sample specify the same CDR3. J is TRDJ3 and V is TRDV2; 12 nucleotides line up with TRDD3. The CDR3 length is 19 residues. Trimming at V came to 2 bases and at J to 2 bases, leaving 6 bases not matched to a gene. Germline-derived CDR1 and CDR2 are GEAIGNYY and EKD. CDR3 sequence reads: CACDRLGDTFAWDTRQMFF. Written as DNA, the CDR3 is TGTGCCTGTGACAGGCTGGGGGATACGTTTGCCTGGGACACCCGACAGATGTTTTTC.

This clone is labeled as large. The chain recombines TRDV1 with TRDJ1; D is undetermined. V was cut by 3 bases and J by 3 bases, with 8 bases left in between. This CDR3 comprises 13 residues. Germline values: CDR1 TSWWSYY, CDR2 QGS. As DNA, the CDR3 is TGTGCTCTTGGGGAGCAGGCGTCCGATAAACTCATCTTT. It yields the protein CALGEQASDKLIF.

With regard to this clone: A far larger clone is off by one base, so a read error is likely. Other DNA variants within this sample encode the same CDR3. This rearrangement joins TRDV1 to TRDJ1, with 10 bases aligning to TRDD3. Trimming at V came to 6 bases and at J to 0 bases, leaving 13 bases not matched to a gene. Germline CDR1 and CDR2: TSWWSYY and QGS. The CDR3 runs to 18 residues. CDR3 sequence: CALGGNLHWGIYTDKLIF. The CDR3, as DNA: TGTGCTCTTGGAGGCAATCTCCACTGGGGGATCTACACCGATAAACTCATCTTT.

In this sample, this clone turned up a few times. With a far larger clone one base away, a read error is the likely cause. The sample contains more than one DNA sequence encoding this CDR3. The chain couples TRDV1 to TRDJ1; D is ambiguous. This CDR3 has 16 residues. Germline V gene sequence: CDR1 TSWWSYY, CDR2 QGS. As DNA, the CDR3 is TGTGCTCTTGGGGACCGTTCCCTGAGGTACACCGATAAGCTCATCTTT. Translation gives CALGDRSLRYTDKLIF.

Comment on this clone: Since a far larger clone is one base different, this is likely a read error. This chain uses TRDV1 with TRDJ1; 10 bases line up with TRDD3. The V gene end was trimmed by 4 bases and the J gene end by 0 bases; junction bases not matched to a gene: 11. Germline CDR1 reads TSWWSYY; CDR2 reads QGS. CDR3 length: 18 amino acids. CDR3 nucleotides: TGTGCTCTTGGGGGCAGTCTCCACTGGGGGATCTACACCGATAAACTCATCTTT. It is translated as CALGGSLHWGIYTDKLIF.

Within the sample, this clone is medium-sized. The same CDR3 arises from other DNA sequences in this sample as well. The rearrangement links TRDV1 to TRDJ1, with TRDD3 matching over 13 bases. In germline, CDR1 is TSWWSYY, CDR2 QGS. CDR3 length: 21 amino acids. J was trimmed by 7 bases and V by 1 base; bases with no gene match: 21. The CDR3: CALGERRRNLSLLGDTAKLIF. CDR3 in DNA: TGTGCTCTTGGGGAACGTAGAAGGAACTTGAGCTTACTGGGGGATACGGCTAAACTCATCTTT.

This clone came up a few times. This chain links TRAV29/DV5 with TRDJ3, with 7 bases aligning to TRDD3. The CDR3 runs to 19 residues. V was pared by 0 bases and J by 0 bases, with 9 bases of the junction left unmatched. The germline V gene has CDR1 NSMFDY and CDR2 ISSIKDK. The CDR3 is CAASGDWGTGSWDTRQMFF. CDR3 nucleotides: TGTGCAGCAAGCGGGGATTGGGGGACGGGCTCCTGGGACACCCGACAGATGTTTTTC.

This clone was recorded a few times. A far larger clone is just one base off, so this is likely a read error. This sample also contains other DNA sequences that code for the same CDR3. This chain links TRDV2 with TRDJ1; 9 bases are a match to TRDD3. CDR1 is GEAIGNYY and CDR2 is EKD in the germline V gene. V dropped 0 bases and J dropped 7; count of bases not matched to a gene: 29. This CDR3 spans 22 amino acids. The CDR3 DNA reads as TGTGCCTGTGACACCGCTGGCCACCACCGTTTACTGGGGGACACGAGCCCTCCTAAACTCATCTTT. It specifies CACDTAGHHRLLGDTSPPKLIF.

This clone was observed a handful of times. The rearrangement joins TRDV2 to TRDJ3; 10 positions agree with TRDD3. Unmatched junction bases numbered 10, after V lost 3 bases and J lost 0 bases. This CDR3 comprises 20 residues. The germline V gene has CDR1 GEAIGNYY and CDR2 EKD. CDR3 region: CACDSLGDPPSSWDTRQMFF. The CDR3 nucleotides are TGTGCCTGTGACTCACTGGGGGATCCTCCTAGCTCCTGGGACACCCGACAGATGTTTTTC.

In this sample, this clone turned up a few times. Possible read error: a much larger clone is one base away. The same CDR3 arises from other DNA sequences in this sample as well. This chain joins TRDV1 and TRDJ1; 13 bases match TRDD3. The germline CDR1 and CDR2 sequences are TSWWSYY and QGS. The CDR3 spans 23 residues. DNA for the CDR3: TGTGCTCTTGGGGAACTCGAAGGGCTCGTAGTACTGGGGGATACGCGCCCCCGCGATAAACTCATCTTC. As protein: CALGELEGLVVLGDTRPRDKLIF.

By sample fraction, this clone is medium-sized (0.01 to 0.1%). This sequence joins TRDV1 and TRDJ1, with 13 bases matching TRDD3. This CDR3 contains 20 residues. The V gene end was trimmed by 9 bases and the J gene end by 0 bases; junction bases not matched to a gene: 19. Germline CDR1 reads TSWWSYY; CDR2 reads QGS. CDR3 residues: CALRLRQLGDTRGYTDKLIF. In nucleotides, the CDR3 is TGTGCTCTCCGCCTACGACAACTGGGGGATACGCGGGGTTACACCGATAAACTCATCTTT.

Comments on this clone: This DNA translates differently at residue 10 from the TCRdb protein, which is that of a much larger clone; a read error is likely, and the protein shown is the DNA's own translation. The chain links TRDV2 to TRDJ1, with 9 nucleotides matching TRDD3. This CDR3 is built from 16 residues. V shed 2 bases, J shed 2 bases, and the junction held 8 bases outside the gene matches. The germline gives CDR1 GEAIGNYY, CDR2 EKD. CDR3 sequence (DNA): TGTGCCTGTGACAGGGCTGGGGGATGTATGACCGATAAACTCATCTTT. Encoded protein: CACDRAGGCMTDKLIF.

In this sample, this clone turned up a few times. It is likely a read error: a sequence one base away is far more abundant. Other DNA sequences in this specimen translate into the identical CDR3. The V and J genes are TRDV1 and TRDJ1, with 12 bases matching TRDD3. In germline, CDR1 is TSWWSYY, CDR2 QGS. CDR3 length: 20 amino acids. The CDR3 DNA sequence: TGTGCTCTCGGGGACTTCTCCCAGTACTGGGGGATACAATTGTCCGATAAACTCATCTTT. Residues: CALGDFSQYWGIQLSDKLIF.

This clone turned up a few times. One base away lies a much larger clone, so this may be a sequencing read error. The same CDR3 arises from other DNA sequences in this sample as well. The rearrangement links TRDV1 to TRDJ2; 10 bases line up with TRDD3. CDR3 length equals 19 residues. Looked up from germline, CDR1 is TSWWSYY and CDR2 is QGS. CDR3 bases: TGTGCTCTGGGGGAACTATTAGAAACTGGGGGATTTTTGACAGCACAACTCTTCTTT. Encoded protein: CALGELLETGGFLTAQLFF.

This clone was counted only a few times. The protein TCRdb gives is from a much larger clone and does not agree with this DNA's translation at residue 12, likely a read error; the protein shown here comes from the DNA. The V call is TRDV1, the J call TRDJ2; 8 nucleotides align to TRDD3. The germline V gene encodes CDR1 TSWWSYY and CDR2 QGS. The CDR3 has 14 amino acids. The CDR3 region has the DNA TGTGCTCTTGGGTGGGGATACCGGACAGCACAACCCTTCTTT. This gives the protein CALGWGYRTAQPFF.